This entry features one T cell receptor beta chain sequence. The entry originates in a study of blood T cell repertoires in COVID-19. In the study overall: Collection of acute and convalescent COVID-19 samples took place in the United States, Italy and Spain.

With 3 bases removed from V and 5 bases from J, the gap between germline ends came to 9 bases. Germline loops: CDR1 SGDLS, CDR2 YYNGEE. The length of the CDR3 is 14 residues. Some clones are missing from TCRdb's copy, which holds only in-frame ones; the method was immunoSEQ multiplex PCR. The sample carries roughly 81,000 clones, around 80% recorded once. V gene TRBV9 combines with J gene TRBJ1-6; a weak D match, TRBD1 (5 bases). This clonotype was obtained from a man aged 55-75 years with acute or convalescent COVID-19. Sequenced input: peripheral blood. CDR3 DNA sequence: TGTGCCAGCAGCGCGGGGGGTCATAATTCACCCCTCCACTTT. Protein product: CASSAGGHNSPLHF.